The source of this T cell receptor (beta chain) is a study of T cell responses to AZD1222 COVID-19 vaccine. Clones were read by immunoSEQ multiplex PCR, and TCRdb kept only the in-frame ones, dropping some. This repertoire shows tens of thousands of clones, 80% to 90% found once; its top ten account for about a tenth. This CDR3 region has 13 residues. Germline V lookup: CDR1 KGHSH, CDR2 LQKENI. V dropped 2 bases and J dropped 3 bases, with 7 bases sitting between them. The origin of this receptor is an adult in good health. The V call is TRBV18, the J call TRBJ1-1; D may be TRBD1 (6 bases). The starting material was peripheral blood, obtained on day 0 of AZD1222 vaccination. Here the CDR3 reads CASSPTGYTEAFF. The CDR3 coding sequence is TGTGCCAGCTCACCAACAGGGTACACTGAAGCTTTCTTT.